This T cell receptor beta chain was profiled in a study of cytomegalovirus exposure and HLA in healthy donors. Germline lookup yields CDR1 MNHEY and CDR2 SMNVEV (reference sequence). The CDR3 sequence is 13 residues long. The V end lost 4 bases, the J end lost 9 bases, and 15 bases lay between the germline ends. Researchers ran the PCR with 60 Vbeta and 13 Jbeta primers. Produced via immunoSEQ multiplex PCR; TCRdb's table is partial and in-frame only. The table lists about 130,000 clones, about 10% of them singletons, with approximately 4.4% in the top ten. This clone has only a few counts. This TCR derives from a woman aged 18-29 years in good health and CMV-seropositive. The chain employs TRBV27 and TRBJ1-2; D is possibly TRBD1 (5 bases). Material: PBMCs. Here the CDR3 reads CASSSIRDRSYTF. The DNA for the CDR3 is TGTGCCAGCAGTTCTATCAGGGATAGGAGCTACACCTTC.